These 26 T cell receptor beta chains were all obtained from the same sample, sequenced in a study of T cells after somatic rescue of genetic block (dated by TCRdb to about 2020). The library was built by means of the immunoSEQ multiplex PCR assay. This is the immuneACCESS table as TCRdb keeps it, with only in-frame sequences that have V and J called. A part of the clones is gone; compared with another copy, unresolved V genes explain less than half, and the rest is unexplained. The sample profile shows approximately 67,000 clones; 92% of them were found once. The biggest ten clones account for around 3% of the sample. Material for sequencing was peripheral blood mononuclear cells (PBMCs). Receptor source: a man in his forties.

The rearrangement joins TRBV18 to TRBJ1-3, with D possibly matching TRBD1 (5 bases). The CDR3 sequence is 14 residues long. Germline assignment: CDR1 KGHSH and CDR2 LQKENI. With 6 bases removed from V and 0 bases from J, the gap between germline ends came to 9 bases. In DNA form, the CDR3 reads TGTGCCAGCTCGGAGACAGTCTCTGGAAACACCATATATTTT. Translation gives CASSETVSGNTIYF.

V usage is TRBV27 and J usage is TRBJ2-3; no definite D call. CDR1 MNHEY and CDR2 SMNVEV come from the germline V gene (reference sequence). The CDR3 loop spans 12 amino acids. V lost 8 bases and J 2 bases, leaving 8 bases between the germline ends. The CDR3 protein is CASRQNTDTQYF. CDR3 sequence (DNA): TGTGCCAGCCGGCAAAACACAGATACGCAGTATTTT.

This rearrangement joins TRBV2 to TRBJ2-1; 7 nucleotides agree with TRBD1. In germline, CDR1 is SNHLY, CDR2 FYNNEI. V shed 6 bases and J 6 bases; nucleotides not matched to a gene: 11. This CDR3 is built from 15 residues. CDR3 DNA sequence: TGTGCCAGCAGCATATTACAGGGGAGAGGCAATGAGCAGTTCTTC. Translating gives CASSILQGRGNEQFF.

The sample holds one count of this clone. This chain connects TRBV29-1 to TRBJ2-1, with 8 bases lining up with TRBD2. Germline V gene data show CDR1 as SQVTM and CDR2 as ANQGSEA. V lost 1 base to trimming and J lost 2 bases; unmatched junction nucleotides: 4. CDR3 length: 15 amino acids. The CDR3 loop is CSVEGGREAYNEQFF. The CDR3 DNA reads as TGCAGCGTTGAAGGAGGGCGGGAGGCCTACAATGAGCAGTTCTTC.

V usage is TRBV28 and J usage is TRBJ1-5, with 7 bases lining up with TRBD1. The CDR3 covers 14 residues. Germline V gene data show CDR1 as MDHEN and CDR2 as SYDVKM. Trimming took 2 bases from V and 9 from J; bases not matched to a gene: 7. In DNA, the CDR3 is TGTGCCAGCAGTTTAGTCAGGGGGGCAATGCCCCAGCATTTT. Amino acids: CASSLVRGAMPQHF.

The chain combines TRBV19 with TRBJ2-1; 7 bases line up with TRBD1. Germline loops: CDR1 LNHDA, CDR2 SQIVND (reference sequence). V was clipped by 8 bases and J by 5 bases; unmatched bases: 15. The CDR3 extends over 16 amino acids. CDR3 in amino acids: CASQRGRTGPDNEQFF. In DNA, the CDR3 is TGTGCCAGTCAGAGGGGAAGGACAGGACCAGACAATGAGCAGTTCTTC.

The genes are TRBV11-2 and TRBJ2-7; D gene unclear. Trimming removed 0 bases at V and 0 bases at J, with 3 bases between. There are 13 residues in the CDR3. Per germline, CDR1 SGHAT and CDR2 FQNNGV. CDR3: CASSLEDSYEQYF. The CDR3 region has the DNA TGTGCCAGCAGCTTAGAGGACTCCTACGAGCAGTACTTC.

The chain carries TRBV7-2 and TRBJ2-3; D uncertain. The CDR3 has 12 residues. Germline CDR1 and CDR2: SGHTA and FQGNSA. V shed 3 bases and J shed 8 bases, with 9 bases lying between them. The CDR3 nucleotides are TGTGCCAGCAGCTTTGGGTCCCTTACGCAGTATTTT. Residues: CASSFGSLTQYF.

The chain combines TRBV7-9 with TRBJ2-1, with a tentative D call TRBD1 (6 bases). Germline V gives CDR1 SEHNR, CDR2 FQNEAQ (reference sequence). The germline V and J ends were trimmed by 1 base and 4 bases, with 11 bases remaining between them. This CDR3 comprises 15 residues. CDR3 DNA: TGTGCCAGCAGCTTAGGGGCAGGGGTATACAATGAGCAGTTCTTC. Protein: CASSLGAGVYNEQFF.

The chain links TRBV19 to TRBJ2-1; 7 nucleotides match TRBD1. With 3 bases clipped from V and 4 bases from J, the junction kept 3 bases outside the gene matches. This CDR3 spans 14 amino acids. Germline CDR1 and CDR2: LNHDA and SQIVND (reference sequence). CDR3 nucleotides: TGTGCCAGTAGTATCACAGGGGTATACAATGAGCAGTTCTTC. It yields the protein CASSITGVYNEQFF.

The chain uses TRBV5-4 and TRBJ1-2; D not resolved. The CDR3 runs 12 residues. Trimming removed 0 bases from V and 8 bases from J, with 8 bases in between. Germline V gene data show CDR1 as SGHNT and CDR2 as YYREEE (reference sequence). The CDR3 is CASSLGGRGYTF. CDR3 nucleotide sequence: TGTGCCAGCAGCTTGGGGGGTCGAGGCTACACCTTC.

This chain connects TRBV30 to TRBJ1-3, with D unclear. The germline V and J ends were trimmed by 2 bases and 0 bases, with 8 bases remaining between them. Germline lookup yields CDR1 GTSNPN and CDR2 SVGIG (reference sequence). The CDR3 consists of 14 residues. The CDR3 sequence: CAWSSKASGNTIYF. The CDR3 nucleotides read TGTGCCTGGAGTTCAAAGGCCTCTGGAAACACCATATATTTT.

The CDR3 spells CASSIAGGPYNEQFF. The CDR3 DNA reads TGTGCCAGTAGTATCGCGGGGGGGCCGTACAATGAGCAGTTCTTC. The gene calls are TRBV19 and TRBJ2-1, with 9 positions matching TRBD2. V dropped 3 bases and J dropped 4; count of bases not matched to a gene: 4. The germline V gene has CDR1 LNHDA and CDR2 SQIVND (reference sequence). CDR3 length: 15 amino acids.

The chain recombines TRBV12-5 with TRBJ2-3; 9 bases fit TRBD1. V shed 1 base and J 6 bases; nucleotides not matched to a gene: 8. This CDR3 region has 16 residues. In germline, CDR1 is LGHNT, CDR2 FRNRAP. CDR3 in DNA: TGTGCTAGTGGTTTGGACTTGACAGGGGGACGGGATACGCAGTATTTT. Its translation is CASGLDLTGGRDTQYF.

This rearrangement joins TRBV6-1 to TRBJ2-5; D call uncertain. The V gene's germline CDR1 is MNHNS and CDR2 SASEGT. The length of the CDR3 is 12 residues. The V gene lost 0 bases and the J gene lost 4 bases, with 3 bases spanning the gap. Here the CDR3 DNA reads TGTGCCAGCAGTGAAGCGCGAGAGACCCAGTACTTC. Translating gives CASSEARETQYF.

The chain is built from TRBV5-1 and TRBJ2-5; D call uncertain. The CDR3 is 12 amino acids. From germline, CDR1 is SGHRS and CDR2 YFSETQ. V dropped 3 bases and J dropped 1 base, with 4 bases sitting between them. As DNA, the CDR3 is TGCGCCAGCAGCTGGTCCCAAGAGACCCAGTACTTC. It specifies CASSWSQETQYF.

The genes are TRBV29-1 and TRBJ2-2, with no clear D. This CDR3 region has 13 residues. CDR1 SQVTM and CDR2 ANQGSEA come from the germline V gene. The V end lost 4 bases, the J end lost 7 bases, and 13 bases lay between the germline ends. CDR3 in DNA: TGCAGCGTTGGGCGGACCTTGGACGGGGAGCTGTTTTTT. It is translated as CSVGRTLDGELFF.

The rearrangement joins TRBV5-1 to TRBJ2-3; possible D gene TRBD2, 5 bases. Germline V gene data show CDR1 as SGHRS and CDR2 as YFSETQ. This CDR3 region has 15 residues. Deletions cut 0 bases from V and 3 bases from J, with 11 bases between. CDR3 residues: CASSLDPGWTDTQYF. As DNA, the CDR3 is TGCGCCAGCAGCTTGGATCCGGGGTGGACAGATACGCAGTATTTT. The entire variable domain, with the rest obtained from reference TRBV5-1 and TRBJ2-3, is as follows: KAGVTQTPRYLIKTRGQQVTLSCSPISGHRSVSWYQQTPGQGLQFLFEYFSETQRNKGNFPGRFSGRQFSNSRSEMNVSTLELGDSALYLCASSLDPGWTDTQYFGPGTRLTVL.

About this clone itself: The conserved closing phenylalanine or tryptophan is absent in this CDR3, likely reflecting a read error. The chain combines TRBV7-6 with TRBJ2-7; 13 bases align to TRBD2. The V gene end was trimmed by 4 bases and the J gene end by 2 bases; junction bases not matched to a gene: 8. Per germline, CDR1 SGHVS and CDR2 FNYEAQ. This CDR3 is built from 17 residues. The CDR3 region is CASSSPGTSGTTYEQYL. CDR3 sequence (DNA): TGTGCCAGCAGCTCACCCGGGACTAGCGGGACCACCTACGAGCAGTACCTC.

The gene calls are TRBV11-2 and TRBJ2-7; 10 bases agree with TRBD1. The CDR3 length is 16 residues. J was trimmed by 2 bases and V by 4 bases; bases with no gene match: 8. CDR1 is SGHAT, CDR2 FQNNGV, per germline. The CDR3 sequence: CASSSTGGAYPYEQYF. In nucleotides, the CDR3 is TGTGCCAGCAGCTCGACAGGGGGCGCATACCCCTACGAGCAGTACTTC.

V gene TRBV2 combines with J gene TRBJ2-5; a possible D gene is TRBD1 (5 bases). V was clipped by 5 bases and J by 5 bases, with 18 bases between them. Germline-derived CDR1 and CDR2 are SNHLY and FYNNEI. The CDR3 runs 15 residues. CDR3 region: CASSNKNTGFETQYF. CDR3 in DNA: TGTGCCAGCAGTAATAAAAATACAGGATTCGAGACCCAGTACTTC.

This chain uses TRBV28 with TRBJ2-7; 7 bases match TRBD1. V trimming: 10 bases; J trimming: 3 bases; junction bases outside the gene matches: 6. The CDR3 has 12 amino acids. The germline V gene has CDR1 MDHEN and CDR2 SYDVKM. CDR3: CATIRQGYEQYF. In nucleotides, the CDR3 is TGTGCCACCATTAGACAGGGCTACGAGCAGTACTTC.

V is TRBV7-9 and J is TRBJ2-1, with D tentatively TRBD2 (7 bases). The germline gives CDR1 SEHNR, CDR2 FQNEAQ (reference sequence). Trimming shortened V by 0 bases and J by 8 bases, and 11 bases separated the two germline ends. The CDR3 loop spans 14 amino acids. The CDR3 DNA follows: TGTGCCAGCAGCTTAGCGGGGGGGCCCTATGAGCAGTTCTTC. As protein: CASSLAGGPYEQFF. Drawing the rest from reference TRBV7-9 and TRBJ2-1, the complete variable domain is DTGVSQNPRHKITKRGQNVTFRCDPISEHNRLYWYRQTLGQGPEFLTYFQNEAQLEKSRLLSDRFSAERPKGSFSTLEIQRTEQGDSAMYLCASSLAGGPYEQFFGPGTRLTVL.

The chain links TRBV27 to TRBJ1-4; D gene unclear. Germline CDR1 reads MNHEY; CDR2 reads SMNVEV (reference sequence). The length of the CDR3 is 13 residues. The ends were cut back, 0 bases at V and 11 bases at J, with 10 bases in the middle. The CDR3 reads CASSLSGSSKLFF. DNA for the CDR3: TGTGCCAGCAGTTTATCGGGGAGTAGCAAACTGTTTTTT.

The rearrangement joins TRBV28 to TRBJ2-1; D is possibly TRBD2 (6 bases). V lost 2 bases and J 6 bases, leaving 14 bases between the germline ends. This CDR3 contains 15 residues. The germline gives CDR1 MDHEN, CDR2 SYDVKM. Here the CDR3 reads CASSLGAGWGNEQFF. DNA for the CDR3: TGTGCCAGCAGTTTAGGGGCGGGGTGGGGCAATGAGCAGTTCTTC.

The chain links TRBV19 to TRBJ1-1; perhaps TRBD1 as D (5 bases). The CDR3 runs 17 residues. Per the germline V gene, CDR1 is LNHDA and CDR2 is SQIVND (reference sequence). V lost 1 base and J 4 bases, leaving 19 bases between the germline ends. CDR3 DNA: TGTGCCAGTAGTATAGCATCAGGGTTCGTGAGTAGCACTGAAGCTTTCTTT. Residues: CASSIASGFVSSTEAFF.